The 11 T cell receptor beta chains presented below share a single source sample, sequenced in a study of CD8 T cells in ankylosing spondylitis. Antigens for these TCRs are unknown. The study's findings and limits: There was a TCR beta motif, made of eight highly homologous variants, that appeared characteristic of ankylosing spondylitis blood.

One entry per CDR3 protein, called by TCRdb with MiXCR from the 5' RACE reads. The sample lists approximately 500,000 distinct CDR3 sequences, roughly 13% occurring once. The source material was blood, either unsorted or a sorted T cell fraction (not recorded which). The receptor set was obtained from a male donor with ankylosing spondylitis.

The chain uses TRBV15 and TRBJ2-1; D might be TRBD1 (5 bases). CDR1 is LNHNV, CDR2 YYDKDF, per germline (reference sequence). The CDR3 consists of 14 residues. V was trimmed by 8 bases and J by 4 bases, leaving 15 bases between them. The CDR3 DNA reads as TGTGCCACCGAGCTGGACAAGAATTACAATGAGCAGTTCTTC. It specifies CATELDKNYNEQFF.

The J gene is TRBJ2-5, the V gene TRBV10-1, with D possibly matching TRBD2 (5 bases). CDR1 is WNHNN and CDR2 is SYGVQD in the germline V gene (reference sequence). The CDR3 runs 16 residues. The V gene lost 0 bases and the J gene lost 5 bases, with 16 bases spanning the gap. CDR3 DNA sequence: TGCGCCAGCAGTGAGTCGATACCGGGATTAGGGGAGACCCAGTACTTC. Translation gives CASSESIPGLGETQYF.

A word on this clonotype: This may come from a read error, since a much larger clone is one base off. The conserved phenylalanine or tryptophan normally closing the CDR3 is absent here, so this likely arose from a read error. CDR3 sequence: CASSLKRGYSGANVLTL. The CDR3 DNA sequence: TGTGCCAGCAGCCTTAAGAGGGGTTACTCTGGGGCCAACGTCCTGACTCTC. This chain uses TRBV11-2 with TRBJ2-6; D is possibly TRBD1 or TRBD2 (5 bases each). Germline-derived CDR1 and CDR2 are SGHAT and FQNNGV. Deletions cut 5 bases from V and 0 bases from J, with 14 bases between. The CDR3 is made up of 17 amino acids.

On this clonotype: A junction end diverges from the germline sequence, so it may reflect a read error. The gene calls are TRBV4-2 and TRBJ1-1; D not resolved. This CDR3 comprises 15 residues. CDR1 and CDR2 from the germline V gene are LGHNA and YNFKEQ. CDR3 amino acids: CASTQGIHGNTEAFF. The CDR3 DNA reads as TGTGCCAGCACCCAAGGGATCCACGGGAACACTGAAGCTTTCTTT.

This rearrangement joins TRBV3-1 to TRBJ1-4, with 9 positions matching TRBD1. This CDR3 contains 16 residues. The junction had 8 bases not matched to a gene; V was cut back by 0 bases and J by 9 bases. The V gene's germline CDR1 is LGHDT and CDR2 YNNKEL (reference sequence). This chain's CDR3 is CASSQEFGTGRKKLFF. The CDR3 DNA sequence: TGTGCCAGCAGCCAAGAATTCGGGACAGGGAGGAAAAAACTGTTTTTT.

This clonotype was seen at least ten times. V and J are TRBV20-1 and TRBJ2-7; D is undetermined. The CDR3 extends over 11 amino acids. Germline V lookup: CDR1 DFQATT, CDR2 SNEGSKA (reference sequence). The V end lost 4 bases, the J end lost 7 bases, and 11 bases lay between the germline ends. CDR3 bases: TGCAGTGCTATTGACGGCCCGGAGCAGTACTTC. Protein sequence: CSAIDGPEQYF.

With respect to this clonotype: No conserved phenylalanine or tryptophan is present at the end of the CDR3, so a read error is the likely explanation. DNA of the CDR3: TGCGCCAGCAGCCAAGAACAGGGACTAGCGGTCCTCCCTTCCTACAATGAGCAGTTCGTC. Its protein is CASSQEQGLAVLPSYNEQFV. The rearrangement joins TRBV4-1 to TRBJ2-1; 11 bases map to TRBD2. The junction had 11 bases not matched to a gene; V was cut back by 0 bases and J by 1 base. The germline gives CDR1 MGHRA, CDR2 YSYEKL. This CDR3 spans 20 amino acids.

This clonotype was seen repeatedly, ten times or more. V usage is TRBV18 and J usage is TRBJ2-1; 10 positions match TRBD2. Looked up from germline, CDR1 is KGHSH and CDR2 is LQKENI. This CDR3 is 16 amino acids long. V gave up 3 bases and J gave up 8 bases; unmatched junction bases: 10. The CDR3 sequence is CASSPPSGRAADEQFF. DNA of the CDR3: TGTGCCAGCTCACCGCCCAGCGGGAGGGCCGCGGATGAGCAGTTCTTC.

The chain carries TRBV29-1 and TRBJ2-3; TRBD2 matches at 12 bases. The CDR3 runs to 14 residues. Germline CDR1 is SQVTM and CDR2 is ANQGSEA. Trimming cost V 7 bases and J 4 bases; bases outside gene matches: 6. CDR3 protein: CSAKLAGGSDTQYF. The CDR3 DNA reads TGCAGCGCGAAACTAGCGGGAGGCTCAGATACGCAGTATTTT.

CDR3 sequence: CSAQPANTEAFF. In nucleotides, the CDR3 is TGCAGTGCCCAGCCAGCCAACACTGAAGCTTTCTTT. The chain combines TRBV20-1 with TRBJ1-1; D is undetermined. The CDR3 loop spans 12 amino acids. V was clipped by 6 bases and J by 2 bases, with 10 bases between them. The germline CDR1 and CDR2 sequences are DFQATT and SNEGSKA (reference sequence).

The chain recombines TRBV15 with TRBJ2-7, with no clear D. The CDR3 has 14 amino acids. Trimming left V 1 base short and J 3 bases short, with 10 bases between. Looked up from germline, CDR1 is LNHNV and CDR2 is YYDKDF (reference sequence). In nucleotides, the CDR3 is TGTGCCACCAGCAGAGGAGGAATGCACTACGAGCAGTACGTC. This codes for CATSRGGMHYEQYV.